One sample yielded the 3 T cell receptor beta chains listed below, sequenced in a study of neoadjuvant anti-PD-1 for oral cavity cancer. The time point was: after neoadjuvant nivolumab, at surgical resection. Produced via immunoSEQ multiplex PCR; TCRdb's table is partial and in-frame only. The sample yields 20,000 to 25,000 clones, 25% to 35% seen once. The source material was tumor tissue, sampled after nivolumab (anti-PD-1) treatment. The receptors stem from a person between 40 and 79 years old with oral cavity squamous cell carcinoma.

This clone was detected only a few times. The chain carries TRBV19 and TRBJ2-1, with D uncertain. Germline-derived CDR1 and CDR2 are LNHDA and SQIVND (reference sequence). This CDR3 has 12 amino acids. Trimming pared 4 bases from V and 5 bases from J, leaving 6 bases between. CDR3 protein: CASSTQNNEQFF. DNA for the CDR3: TGTGCCAGTAGTACACAGAACAATGAGCAGTTCTTC. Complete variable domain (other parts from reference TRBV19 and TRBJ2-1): DGGITQSPKYLFRKEGQNVTLSCEQNLNHDAMYWYRQDPGQGLRLIYYSQIVNDFQKGDIAEGYSVSREKKESFPLTVTSAQKNPTAFYLCASSTQNNEQFFGPGTRLTVL.

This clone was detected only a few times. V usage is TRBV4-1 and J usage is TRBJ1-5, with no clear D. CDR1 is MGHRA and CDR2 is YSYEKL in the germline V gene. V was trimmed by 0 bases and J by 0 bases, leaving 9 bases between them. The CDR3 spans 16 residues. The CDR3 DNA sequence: TGCGCCAGCAGCCAAGATTGGGTAAATAGCAATCAGCCCCAGCATTTT. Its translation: CASSQDWVNSNQPQHF.

The CDR3 coding sequence is TGTGCCAGCAGTTACGGATTAACTGGAAACACCATATATTTT. This encodes CASSYGLTGNTIYF. This chain connects TRBV6-5 to TRBJ1-3; D unclear. V lost 2 bases and J lost 2, with 7 bases in between. Germline-derived CDR1 and CDR2 are MNHEY and SVGAGI. The CDR3 totals 14 residues.